Listed below are T cell receptor beta chains from one sample, sequenced in a study of shared clonotypes between healthy human individuals. The table came from immunoSEQ multiplex PCR; TCRdb's copy has only in-frame clones and leaves some out. The sample lists a few million clones; approximately 95% were seen once. The specimen was naive CD4+ T cells from PBMCs. The receptors here all came from a man younger than 35 in good health. Some clones in this sample may be carry-over from other donors' samples. The CDR3 runs from the conserved cysteine through the conserved F or W. D genes are given only for firm matches. Not all rows give a size; the values are once, few, many and, for expanded clones, a class.

V gene	clone size	D gene	J gene	CDR3 protein	CDR3 DNA
TRBV9	NA	NA	TRBJ2-1	CASSIGSYSYNEQFF	TGTGCCAGCAGCATTGGTAGCTACTCCTACAATGAGCAGTTCTTC
TRBV25-1	NA	TRBD1	TRBJ1-6	CASSEFSIDRGRHSPLHF	TGTGCCAGCAGTGAATTCTCTATCGACAGGGGTAGGCATTCACCCCTCCACTTT
TRBV9	NA	NA	TRBJ2-2	CASSVDLHSAGELFF	TGTGCCAGCAGCGTAGATTTACATTCCGCCGGGGAGCTGTTTTTT
TRBV5-1	NA	TRBD1	TRBJ2-2	CASSSGQGKTGELFF	TGCGCCAGCAGCTCCGGACAGGGAAAAACCGGGGAGCTGTTTTTT
TRBV19	NA	NA	TRBJ1-3	CASSLTGSSGNTIYF	TGTGCCAGTAGTCTAACAGGCAGCTCTGGAAACACCATATATTTT
TRBV5-1	NA	TRBD2	TRBJ2-4	CASSFLAGGPKNIQYF	TGCGCCAGCAGCTTTCTAGCGGGAGGACCGAAAAACATTCAGTACTTC
TRBV7-2	NA	TRBD2	TRBJ2-3	CASSSGLAGGTDTQYF	TGTGCCAGCAGCTCGGGACTAGCGGGAGGGACAGATACGCAGTATTTT
TRBV4-2	NA	NA	TRBJ2-7	CASSQVRTGADYEQYF	TGTGCCAGCAGCCAAGTTCGCACGGGGGCGGACTACGAGCAGTACTTC
TRBV6-1	few	TRBD1	TRBJ2-2	CASSWDSNTGELFF	TGTGCCAGCAGTTGGGACAGTAACACCGGGGAGCTGTTTTTT
TRBV5-1	NA	NA	TRBJ1-5	CASSSDPLGVGQPQHF	TGCGCCAGCAGCTCGGACCCCCTTGGGGTAGGACAGCCCCAGCATTTT
TRBV7-9	NA	NA	TRBJ2-7	CASSLGQGQTHEQYF	TGTGCCAGCAGCTTAGGTCAGGGGCAGACCCACGAGCAGTACTTC
TRBV5-6	NA	NA	TRBJ1-5	CASSVGHTEPQHF	TGTGCCAGCAGCGTTGGACACACCGAGCCCCAGCATTTT
TRBV14	NA	NA	TRBJ2-4	CASSQDMSIGPGKNIQYF	TGTGCCAGCAGCCAAGATATGAGTATCGGACCGGGCAAAAACATTCAGTACTTC
TRBV6-6	NA	NA	TRBJ1-4	CASSPVSSENEKLFF	TGTGCCAGCAGTCCCGTCTCGTCGGAAAATGAAAAACTGTTTTTT
TRBV4-2	NA	NA	TRBJ2-1	CASSPLGGDNEQFF	TGTGCCAGCAGCCCGCTCGGGGGTGACAATGAGCAGTTCTTC
TRBV7-3	NA	TRBD2	TRBJ2-1	CASSPTSGTYNEQFF	TGTGCCAGCAGCCCCACTAGCGGGACCTACAATGAGCAGTTCTTC
TRBV7-3	NA	NA	TRBJ2-7	CASSLNAGYEQYF	TGTGCCAGCAGCTTAAACGCCGGCTACGAGCAGTACTTC
TRBV18	NA	TRBD1	TRBJ2-7	CASSPGTGSYEQYF	TGTGCCAGCTCTCCGGGGACAGGATCCTACGAGCAGTACTTC
TRBV7-9	NA	NA	TRBJ1-6	CASSLVPGWGYNSPLHF	TGTGCCAGCAGCTTAGTACCGGGGTGGGGGTATAATTCACCCCTCCACTTT
TRBV27	NA	TRBD1	TRBJ1-2	CASWGSGGGGYTF	TGTGCCAGCTGGGGCTCAGGGGGTGGAGGCTACACCTTC
TRBV19	NA	NA	TRBJ1-1	CASSPLTDMNTEAFF	TGTGCCAGTAGTCCCTTAACAGATATGAACACTGAAGCTTTCTTT
TRBV4-1	NA	NA	TRBJ2-1	CASSQPAAYNEQFF	TGCGCCAGCAGCCAACCAGCGGCCTACAATGAGCAGTTCTTC
TRBV5-1	once	TRBD1	TRBJ1-2	CASSMTGGANYGYTF	TGCGCCAGCAGCATGACAGGGGGAGCTAACTATGGCTACACCTTC
TRBV7-2	NA	TRBD2	TRBJ2-7	CASSAWTSGDYEQYF	TGTGCCAGCAGCGCCTGGACTAGCGGGGACTACGAGCAGTACTTC
TRBV6-1	NA	NA	TRBJ2-1	CASSKTPSSYNEQFF	TGTGCCAGCAGTAAGACACCGAGCTCCTACAATGAGCAGTTCTTC
TRBV27	NA	NA	TRBJ1-1	CASSTYRALNTEAFF	TGTGCCAGCAGTACATACAGGGCCTTGAACACTGAAGCTTTCTTT
TRBV7-2	NA	NA	TRBJ1-1	CASSLRRWGTEAFF	TGTGCCAGCAGCTTAAGAAGATGGGGCACTGAAGCTTTCTTT
TRBV28	NA	NA	TRBJ1-1	CASSSPLSPAGAFF	TGTGCCAGCAGTTCCCCCCTTTCTCCGGCCGGAGCTTTCTTT
TRBV2	NA	NA	TRBJ1-4	CAGRRGVAEKLFF	TGTGCCGGACGACGGGGGGTAGCTGAAAAACTGTTTTTT
TRBV18	NA	TRBD1	TRBJ1-3	CASSPGQGSGNTIYF	TGTGCCAGCTCACCCGGACAGGGCTCTGGAAACACCATATATTTT
TRBV15	NA	NA	TRBJ2-3	CATSRDRPGSTDTQYF	TGTGCCACCAGCAGAGATAGGCCAGGTAGCACAGATACGCAGTATTTT
TRBV4-3	NA	TRBD1	TRBJ2-2	CASSQDLGTGDTGELFF	TGCGCCAGCAGCCAAGATCTCGGGACAGGGGACACCGGGGAGCTGTTTTTT
TRBV5-1	NA	NA	TRBJ2-1	CASSLFVGSYNEQFF	TGCGCCAGCAGCCTCTTTGTGGGCTCCTACAATGAGCAGTTCTTC
TRBV5-4	NA	NA	TRBJ2-1	CASSLELDNEQFF	TGTGCCAGCAGCTTGGAGTTGGACAATGAGCAGTTCTTC
TRBV6-6	NA	TRBD1	TRBJ2-7	CASSRDRDYGEQYF	TGTGCCAGCAGCCGGGACAGGGATTATGGGGAGCAGTACTTC
TRBV27	NA	NA	TRBJ1-5	CASSPLNQPQHF	TGTGCCAGCAGTCCTTTGAATCAGCCCCAGCATTTT
TRBV28	NA	NA	TRBJ2-1	CASTGYNEQFF	TGTGCCAGCACCGGATACAATGAGCAGTTCTTC
TRBV5-1	NA	NA	TRBJ2-6	CASSLPSGANVLTF	TGCGCCAGCAGCTTACCATCTGGGGCCAACGTCCTGACTTTC
TRBV28	NA	TRBD2	TRBJ2-5	CASRSGGETQYF	TGTGCCAGCAGGTCGGGGGGAGAGACCCAGTACTTC
TRBV30	NA	NA	TRBJ1-1	CAWSRRLNTEAFF	TGTGCCTGGAGCCGAAGGCTGAACACTGAAGCTTTCTTT